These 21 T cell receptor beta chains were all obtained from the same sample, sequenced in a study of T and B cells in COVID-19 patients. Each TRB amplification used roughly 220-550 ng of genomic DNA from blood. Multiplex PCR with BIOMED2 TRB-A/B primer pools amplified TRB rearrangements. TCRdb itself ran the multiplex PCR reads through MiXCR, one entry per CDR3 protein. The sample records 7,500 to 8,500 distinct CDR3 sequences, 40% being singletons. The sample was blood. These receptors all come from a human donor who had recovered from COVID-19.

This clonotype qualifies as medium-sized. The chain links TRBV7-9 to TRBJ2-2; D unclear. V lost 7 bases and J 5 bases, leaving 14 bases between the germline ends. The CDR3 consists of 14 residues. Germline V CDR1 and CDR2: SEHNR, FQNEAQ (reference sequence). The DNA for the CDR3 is TGTGCCAGCACCCTACCGTTGAGGACCGGGGAGCTGTTTTTT. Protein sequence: CASTLPLRTGELFF.

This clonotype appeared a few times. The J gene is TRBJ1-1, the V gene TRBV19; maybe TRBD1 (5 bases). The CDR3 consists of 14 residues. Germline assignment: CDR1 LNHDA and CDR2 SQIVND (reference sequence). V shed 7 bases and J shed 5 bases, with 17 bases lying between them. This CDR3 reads CASTLRLGETEAFF. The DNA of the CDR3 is TGTGCCAGTACCCTTAGGTTGGGGGAAACTGAAGCTTTCTTT.

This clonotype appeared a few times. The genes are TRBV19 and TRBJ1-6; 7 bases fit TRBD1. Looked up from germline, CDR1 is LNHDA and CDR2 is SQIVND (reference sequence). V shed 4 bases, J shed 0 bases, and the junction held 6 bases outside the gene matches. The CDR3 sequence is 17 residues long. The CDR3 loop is CASSKGDRSSYNSPLHF. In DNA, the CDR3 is TGTGCCAGTAGTAAAGGGGACAGAAGCTCCTATAATTCACCCCTCCACTTT.

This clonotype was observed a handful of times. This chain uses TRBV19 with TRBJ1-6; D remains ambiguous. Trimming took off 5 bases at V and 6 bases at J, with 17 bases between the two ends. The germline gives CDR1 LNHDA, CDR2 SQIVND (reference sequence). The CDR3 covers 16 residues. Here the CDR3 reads CASSSSRYPPNSPLHF. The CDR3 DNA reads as TGTGCCAGTAGTTCTTCCCGATACCCCCCTAATTCACCCCTCCACTTT. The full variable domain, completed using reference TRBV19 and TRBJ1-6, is DGGITQSPKYLFRKEGQNVTLSCEQNLNHDAMYWYRQDPGQGLRLIYYSQIVNDFQKGDIAEGYSVSREKKESFPLTVTSAQKNPTAFYLCASSSSRYPPNSPLHFGNGTRLTVT.

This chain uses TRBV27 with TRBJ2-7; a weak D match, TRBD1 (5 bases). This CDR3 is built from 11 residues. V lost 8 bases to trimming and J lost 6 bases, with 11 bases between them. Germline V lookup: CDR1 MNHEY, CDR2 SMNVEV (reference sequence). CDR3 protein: CASGRASEQYF. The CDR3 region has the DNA TGTGCCAGCGGCAGGGCGAGCGAGCAGTACTTC.

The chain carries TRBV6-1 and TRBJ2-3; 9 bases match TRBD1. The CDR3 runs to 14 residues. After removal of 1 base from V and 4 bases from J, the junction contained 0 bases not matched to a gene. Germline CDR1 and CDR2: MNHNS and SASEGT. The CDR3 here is CASSEGQGADTQYF. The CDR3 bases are TGTGCCAGCAGTGAAGGACAGGGGGCAGATACGCAGTATTTT.

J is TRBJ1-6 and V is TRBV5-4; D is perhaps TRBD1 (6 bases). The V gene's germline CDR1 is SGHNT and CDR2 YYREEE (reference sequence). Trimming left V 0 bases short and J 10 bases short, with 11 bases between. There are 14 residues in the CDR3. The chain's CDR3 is CASSLAQGTSPLHF. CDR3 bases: TGTGCCAGCAGCTTGGCTCAGGGGACCTCACCCCTCCACTTT.

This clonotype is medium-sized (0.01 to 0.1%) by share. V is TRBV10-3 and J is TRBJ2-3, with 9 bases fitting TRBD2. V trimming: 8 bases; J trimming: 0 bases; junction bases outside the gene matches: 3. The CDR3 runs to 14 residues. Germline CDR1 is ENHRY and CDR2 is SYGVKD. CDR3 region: CAILSGGSTDTQYF. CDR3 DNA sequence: TGTGCCATCCTTAGCGGGGGAAGCACAGATACGCAGTATTTT.

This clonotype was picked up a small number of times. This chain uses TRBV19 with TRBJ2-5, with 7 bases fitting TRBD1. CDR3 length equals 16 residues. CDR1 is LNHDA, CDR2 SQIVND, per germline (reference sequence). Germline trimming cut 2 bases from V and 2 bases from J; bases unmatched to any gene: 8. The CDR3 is CASSILGGQSQETQYF. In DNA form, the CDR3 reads TGTGCCAGTAGTATATTAGGGGGACAGTCACAAGAGACCCAGTACTTC.

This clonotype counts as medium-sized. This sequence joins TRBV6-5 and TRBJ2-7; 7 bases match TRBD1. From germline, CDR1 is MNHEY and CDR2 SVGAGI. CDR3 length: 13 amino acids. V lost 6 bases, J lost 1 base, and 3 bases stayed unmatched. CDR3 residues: CASRATGSYEQYF. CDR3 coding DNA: TGTGCCAGCAGAGCGACAGGGTCCTACGAGCAGTACTTC.

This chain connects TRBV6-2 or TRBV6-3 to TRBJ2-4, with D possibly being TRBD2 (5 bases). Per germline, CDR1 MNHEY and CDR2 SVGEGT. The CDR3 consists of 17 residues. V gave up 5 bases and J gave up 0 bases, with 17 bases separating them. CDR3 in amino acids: CASSPEGDRLAKNIQYF. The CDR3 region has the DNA TGTGCCAGCAGTCCCGAGGGCGACCGACTAGCCAAAAACATTCAGTACTTC.

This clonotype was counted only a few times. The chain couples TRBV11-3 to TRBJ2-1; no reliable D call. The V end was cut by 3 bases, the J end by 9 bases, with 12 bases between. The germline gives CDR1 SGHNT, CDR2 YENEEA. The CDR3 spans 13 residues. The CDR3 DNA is TGTGCCAGCAGCTTTGACGGATCGAGTGAGCAGTTCTTC. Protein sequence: CASSFDGSSEQFF.

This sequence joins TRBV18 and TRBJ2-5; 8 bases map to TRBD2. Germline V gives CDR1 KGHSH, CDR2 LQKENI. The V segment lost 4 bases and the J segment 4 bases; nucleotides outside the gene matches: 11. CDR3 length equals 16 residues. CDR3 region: CASSQMSGGDGETQYF. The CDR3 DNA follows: TGTGCCAGCTCACAAATGTCGGGGGGGGACGGAGAGACCCAGTACTTC.

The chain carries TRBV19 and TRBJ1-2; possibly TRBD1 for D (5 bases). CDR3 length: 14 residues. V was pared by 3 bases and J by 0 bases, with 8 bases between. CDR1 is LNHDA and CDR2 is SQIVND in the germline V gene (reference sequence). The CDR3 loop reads CASSMGPPNYGYTF. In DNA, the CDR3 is TGTGCCAGTAGTATGGGACCGCCTAACTATGGCTACACCTTC.

CDR3 nucleotides: TGTGCCAGTACCGGCGACAGGGTGGGCAATCAGCCCCAGCATTTT. This codes for CASTGDRVGNQPQHF. The chain couples TRBV19 to TRBJ1-5, with 7 nucleotides matching TRBD1. In germline, CDR1 is LNHDA, CDR2 SQIVND (reference sequence). This CDR3 has 15 residues. V shed 7 bases, J shed 2 bases, and the junction held 8 bases outside the gene matches.

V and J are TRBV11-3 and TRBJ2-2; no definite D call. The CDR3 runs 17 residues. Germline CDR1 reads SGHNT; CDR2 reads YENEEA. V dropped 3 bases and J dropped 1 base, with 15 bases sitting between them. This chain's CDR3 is CASSLRSGSMNTGELFF. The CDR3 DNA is TGTGCCAGCAGCTTGAGGTCCGGTTCGATGAACACCGGGGAGCTGTTTTTT.

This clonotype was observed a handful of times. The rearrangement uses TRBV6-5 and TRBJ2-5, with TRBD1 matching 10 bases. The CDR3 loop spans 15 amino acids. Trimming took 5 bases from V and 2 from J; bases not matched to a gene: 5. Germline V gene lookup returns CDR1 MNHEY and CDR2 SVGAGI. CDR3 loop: CASSRGQGYQETQYF. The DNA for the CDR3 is TGTGCCAGCAGTCGGGGACAGGGGTATCAAGAGACCCAGTACTTC.

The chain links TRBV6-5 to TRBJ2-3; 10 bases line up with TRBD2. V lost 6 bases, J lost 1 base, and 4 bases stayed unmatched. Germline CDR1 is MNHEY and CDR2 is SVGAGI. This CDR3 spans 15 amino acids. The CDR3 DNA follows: TGTGCCAGCAGACACGGACTAGCGGGCACAGATACGCAGTATTTT. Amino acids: CASRHGLAGTDTQYF.

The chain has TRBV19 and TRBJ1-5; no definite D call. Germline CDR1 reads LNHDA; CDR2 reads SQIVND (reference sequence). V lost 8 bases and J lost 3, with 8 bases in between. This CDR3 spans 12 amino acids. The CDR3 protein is CASSGPNQPQHF. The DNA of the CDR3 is TGTGCCAGTTCGGGCCCCAATCAGCCCCAGCATTTT.

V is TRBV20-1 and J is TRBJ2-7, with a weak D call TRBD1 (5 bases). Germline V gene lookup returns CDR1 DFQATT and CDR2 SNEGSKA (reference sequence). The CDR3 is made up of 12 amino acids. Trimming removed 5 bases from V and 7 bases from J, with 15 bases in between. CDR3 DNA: TGCAGTGCTCCGCGTCAGGGTGGGGAGCAGTACGTC. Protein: CSAPRQGGEQYV.

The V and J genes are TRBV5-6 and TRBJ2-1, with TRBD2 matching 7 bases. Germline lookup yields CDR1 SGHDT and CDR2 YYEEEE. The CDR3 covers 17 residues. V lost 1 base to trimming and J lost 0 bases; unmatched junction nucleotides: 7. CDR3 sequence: CASSLTIAGNSYNEQFF. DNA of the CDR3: TGTGCCAGCAGCTTGACAATAGCGGGTAACTCCTACAATGAGCAGTTCTTC.